A selection of T cell receptor beta chains follows, all from one sample in a study of metastatic and nonmetastatic thyroid tumors. TCRdb reanalyzed the PCR reads via MiXCR. The sample consists of about 28,000 clones, 20% to 25% of them appearing once. Sequenced material: blood. The receptor source for this set is a female donor with papillary thyroid cancer or a benign thyroid nodule (not recorded which). Some clones in this sample may be carry-over from other donors' samples. The CDR3 runs from the conserved cysteine through the conserved F or W. Fields, in order: V gene, D gene, CDR3 length, clone size, J gene, CDR3 DNA, CDR3 protein. A D gene is named only where the DNA matches it firmly. Not every row has a clone size; where given, it reads once, few, many or a size class.

v_gene: TRBV20-1; d_gene: -; len: 12; abundance: -; j_gene: TRBJ2-7; CDR3nt: TGCAGTGCTATTGCTGATTCCTACGAGCAGTACTTC; CDR3aa: CSAIADSYEQYF
v_gene: TRBV12-5; d_gene: -; len: 15; abundance: -; j_gene: TRBJ2-7; CDR3nt: TGTGCTAGTGGTTCGGGACTTGGGGGGGCGGGCGAGCAGTACTTC; CDR3aa: CASGSGLGGAGEQYF
v_gene: TRBV6-2/TRBV6-3; d_gene: -; len: 13; abundance: many; j_gene: TRBJ2-5; CDR3nt: TGTGCCAGCAGTGACAGTAGGGAGGAGACCCAGTACTTC; CDR3aa: CASSDSREETQYF
v_gene: TRBV9; d_gene: -; len: 14; abundance: -; j_gene: TRBJ2-5; CDR3nt: TGTGCCAGCAGCGTAGATGGGGGGCAAGAGACCCAGTACTTC; CDR3aa: CASSVDGGQETQYF
v_gene: TRBV11-2; d_gene: -; len: 17; abundance: -; j_gene: TRBJ1-1; CDR3nt: TGTGCCAGCAGCTTAGGGGCAGGGGTGGTTTGGGGCACTGAAGCTTTCTTT; CDR3aa: CASSLGAGVVWGTEAFF
v_gene: TRBV5-4; d_gene: TRBD2; len: 14; abundance: -; j_gene: TRBJ2-5; CDR3nt: TGTGCCAGCAGCTCTAGACTAGCAGGAGAGACCCAGTACTTC; CDR3aa: CASSSRLAGETQYF
v_gene: TRBV20-1; d_gene: -; len: 15; abundance: -; j_gene: TRBJ2-1; CDR3nt: TGCAGTGTCCCGGCCCCTTCGGGGATCTACAATGAGCAGTTCTTC; CDR3aa: CSVPAPSGIYNEQFF
v_gene: TRBV6-4; d_gene: -; len: 14; abundance: few; j_gene: TRBJ2-2; CDR3nt: TGTGCCAGCAGTGACTCGGTGGACACCGGGGAGCTGTTTTTT; CDR3aa: CASSDSVDTGELFF
v_gene: TRBV20-1; d_gene: -; len: 12; abundance: many; j_gene: TRBJ2-5; CDR3nt: TGCAGTGGCACGGGACAATCGGAGACCCAGTACTTC; CDR3aa: CSGTGQSETQYF
v_gene: TRBV29-1; d_gene: TRBD2; len: 14; abundance: many; j_gene: TRBJ2-1; CDR3nt: TGCAGCGTTGAATGGTGGGAGGGCCGGGGTGAGCAGTTCTTC; CDR3aa: CSVEWWEGRGEQFF
v_gene: TRBV11-2; d_gene: -; len: 17; abundance: -; j_gene: TRBJ1-2; CDR3nt: TGTGCCAGCAGCTTAGTTGGGGGATCCGGGCTCATAAATGGCTACACCTTC; CDR3aa: CASSLVGGSGLINGYTF
v_gene: TRBV19; d_gene: -; len: 15; abundance: -; j_gene: TRBJ2-7; CDR3nt: TGTGCCAGTAGTATTGACGACGGGGGCACCTACGAGCAGTACTTC; CDR3aa: CASSIDDGGTYEQYF
v_gene: TRBV6-1; d_gene: -; len: 16; abundance: -; j_gene: TRBJ2-2; CDR3nt: TGTGCCAGCAGTGGACAGGGTCGATGGGAGGCCGGGGAGCTGTTTTTT; CDR3aa: CASSGQGRWEAGELFF
v_gene: TRBV19; d_gene: TRBD1; len: 15; abundance: many; j_gene: TRBJ1-5; CDR3nt: TGTGCCAGTAGTATAGGGACAGGGGTTGGGCAGCCCCAGCATTTT; CDR3aa: CASSIGTGVGQPQHF
v_gene: TRBV6-1; d_gene: -; len: 18; abundance: many; j_gene: TRBJ2-6; CDR3nt: TGTGCCAGCAGTGAACATGGGACATTAATCTCTGGGGCCAACGTCCTGACTTTC; CDR3aa: CASSEHGTLISGANVLTF
v_gene: TRBV19; d_gene: -; len: 14; abundance: many; j_gene: TRBJ1-2; CDR3nt: TGTGCCAGTAGCATCCCTGCGGGGGTTTACGGCTACACCTTC; CDR3aa: CASSIPAGVYGYTF